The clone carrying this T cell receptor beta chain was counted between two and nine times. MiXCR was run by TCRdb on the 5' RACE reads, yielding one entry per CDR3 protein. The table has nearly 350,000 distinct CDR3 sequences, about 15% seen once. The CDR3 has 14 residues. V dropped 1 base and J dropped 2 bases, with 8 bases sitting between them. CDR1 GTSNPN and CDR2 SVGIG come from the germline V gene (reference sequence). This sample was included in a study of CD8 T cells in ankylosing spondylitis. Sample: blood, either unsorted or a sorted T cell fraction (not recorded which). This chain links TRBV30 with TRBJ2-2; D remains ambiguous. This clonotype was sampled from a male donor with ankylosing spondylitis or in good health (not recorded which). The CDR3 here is CAWSGAVNTGELFF. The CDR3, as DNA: TGTGCCTGGAGTGGGGCGGTTAACACCGGGGAGCTGTTTTTT.